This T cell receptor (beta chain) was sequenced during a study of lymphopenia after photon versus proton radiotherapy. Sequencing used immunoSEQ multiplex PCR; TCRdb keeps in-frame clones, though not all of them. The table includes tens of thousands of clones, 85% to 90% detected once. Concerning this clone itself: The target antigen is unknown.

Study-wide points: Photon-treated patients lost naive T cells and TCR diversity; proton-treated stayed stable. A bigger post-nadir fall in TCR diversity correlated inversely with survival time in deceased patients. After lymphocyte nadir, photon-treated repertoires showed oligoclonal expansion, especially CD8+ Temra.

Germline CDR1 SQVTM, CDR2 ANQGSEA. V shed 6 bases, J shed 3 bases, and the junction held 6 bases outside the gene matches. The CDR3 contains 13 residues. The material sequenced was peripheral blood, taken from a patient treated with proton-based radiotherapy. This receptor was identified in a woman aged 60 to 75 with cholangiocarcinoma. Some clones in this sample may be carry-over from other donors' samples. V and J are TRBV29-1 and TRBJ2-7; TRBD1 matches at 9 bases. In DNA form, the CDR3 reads TGCAGCGTCATGACAGGGGGGGTCTACGAGCAGTACTTC. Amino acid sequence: CSVMTGGVYEQYF.